This T cell receptor (beta chain) was recorded in a study of blood T cell repertoires in COVID-19. About the study: Sites across the United States, Italy and Spain contributed samples from acute and convalescent COVID-19. In each case, the material was cDNA or gDNA derived from T cells, B-cell-depleted T cells, or PBMCs.

In the original processing: Estimation of nucleated cell counts relied on the amplification of reference gene primers. TCRdb's copy holds only in-frame clones and misses some; the assay was immunoSEQ multiplex PCR. That table is the source of V, J and clone size, and D and trimming were worked out from the DNA. The sample has about 150,000 clones, approximately 90% seen once. This CDR3 region has 14 residues. From germline, CDR1 is SGDLS and CDR2 YYNGEE. The V end lost 1 base, the J end lost 7 bases, and 11 bases lay between the germline ends. The table lists this clone with a few counts. The source of this sequence is a man aged 50 or older who had recovered from COVID-19. This chain connects TRBV9 to TRBJ2-2; a weak D match, TRBD1 (7 bases). The sample taken for sequencing was peripheral blood. CDR3 coding DNA: TGTGCCAGCAGCGTACGACAGGGAGGCGGGGAGCTGTTTTTT. Translating it yields CASSVRQGGGELFF. The full variable domain, completed using reference TRBV9 and TRBJ2-2, is DSGVTQTPKHLITATGQRVTLRCSPRSGDLSVYWYQQSLDQGLQFLIQYYNGEERAKGNILERFSAQQFPDLHSELNLSSLELGDSALYFCASSVRQGGGELFFGEGSRLTVL.